The 8 T cell receptor beta chains given below trace back to one sample, sequenced in a study of radiotherapy plus CTLA-4 blockade in lung cancer. Data came from immunoSEQ multiplex PCR; TCRdb stores just in-frame clones and leaves some out. Of 70,000 to 90,000 clones in the sample, about four fifths were seen once. The starting material was peripheral blood, obtained from a patient treated with radiotherapy plus ipilimumab. All receptors come from a human donor with non-small cell lung cancer whose response to radiotherapy plus ipilimumab could not be evaluated. Some clones in this sample may be carry-over from other donors' samples.

This chain connects TRBV7-9 to TRBJ1-1; no clear D gene. The ends were cut back, 7 bases at V and 7 bases at J, with 19 bases in the middle. The CDR3 length is 14 residues. Per germline, CDR1 SEHNR and CDR2 FQNEAQ (reference sequence). This CDR3 is CASIRSGGRFEAFF. DNA of the CDR3: TGTGCCAGCATCCGGAGTGGCGGGCGATTTGAAGCTTTCTTT.

The V gene is TRBV7-8, the J gene TRBJ2-3, with no clear D. CDR3 size: 11 residues. Germline CDR1 is SGHVS and CDR2 is FQNEAQ. Deletions cut 8 bases from V and 4 bases from J, with 7 bases between. The CDR3 DNA reads TGTGCCAGCTCTATTGCAGATACGCAGTATTTT. Its translation is CASSIADTQYF.

This clone was seen only a few times. The rearrangement joins TRBV7-6 to TRBJ1-3; D is perhaps TRBD1 (6 bases). Germline V lookup: CDR1 SGHVS, CDR2 FNYEAQ. The CDR3 sequence is 15 residues long. V was shortened by 0 bases and J by 7 bases, with 13 bases between the two germline ends. This CDR3 reads CASSLAGAGVNTIYF. In DNA form, the CDR3 reads TGTGCCAGCAGCTTAGCGGGGGCAGGGGTGAACACCATATATTTT. The entire variable domain, with the rest obtained from reference TRBV7-6 and TRBJ1-3, is as follows: GAGVSQSPRYKVTKRGQDVALRCDPISGHVSLYWYRQALGQGPEFLTYFNYEAQQDKSGLPNDRFSAERPEGSISTLTIQRTEQRDSAMYRCASSLAGAGVNTIYFGEGSWLTVV.

The chain combines TRBV5-4 with TRBJ2-1, with D possibly TRBD1 on 6 matching bases. Trimming shortened V by 4 bases and J by 0 bases, and 14 bases separated the two germline ends. This CDR3 is 16 amino acids long. The germline V gene encodes CDR1 SGHNT and CDR2 YYREEE (reference sequence). The CDR3 loop reads CASSLKTGSSYNEQFF. The CDR3 DNA sequence: TGTGCCAGCAGCCTAAAGACAGGAAGCTCCTACAATGAGCAGTTCTTC. Drawing the rest from reference TRBV5-4 and TRBJ2-1, the complete variable domain is ETGVTQSPTHLIKTRGQQVTLRCSSQSGHNTVSWYQQALGQGPQFIFQYYREEENGRGNFPPRFSGLQFPNYSSELNVNALELDDSALYLCASSLKTGSSYNEQFFGPGTRLTVL.

The chain combines TRBV28 with TRBJ1-5; D possibly corresponds to TRBD1 (5 bases). The CDR3 extends over 15 amino acids. The germline V and J ends were trimmed by 6 bases and 6 bases, with 18 bases remaining between them. Germline lookup yields CDR1 MDHEN and CDR2 SYDVKM. CDR3 region: CASSLGGVGSQPQHF. The DNA of the CDR3 is TGTGCCAGCAGCCTCGGAGGGGTTGGGAGTCAGCCCCAGCATTTT.

The gene calls are TRBV2 and TRBJ1-5; 7 bases match TRBD1. CDR3 length: 13 residues. J gave up 7 bases and V 5 bases, and 5 bases lay outside the gene matches. CDR1 and CDR2 from the germline V gene are SNHLY and FYNNEI. In DNA form, the CDR3 reads TGTGCCAGCAGTTTGACAGGGCACCAGCCCCAGCATTTT. This translates into CASSLTGHQPQHF.

The chain joins TRBV6-6 to TRBJ2-1; 8 bases map to TRBD2. Germline CDR1 MNHNY, CDR2 SVGAGI (reference sequence). This CDR3 has 12 residues. Trimming took 4 bases from V and 15 from J; bases not matched to a gene: 8. DNA of the CDR3: TGTGCCAGCAGTTCCCTACGGACTAGCTTGTTCTTC. Amino acid sequence: CASSSLRTSLFF.

The chain couples TRBV27 to TRBJ2-7; 11 positions agree with TRBD1. From germline, CDR1 is MNHEY and CDR2 SMNVEV (reference sequence). V was pared by 8 bases and J by 5 bases, with 8 bases of the junction left unmatched. The CDR3 consists of 14 residues. The CDR3, as DNA: TGTGCCAGCCGCCTGGACAGGGGGCGAGACGAGCAGTACTTC. It encodes CASRLDRGRDEQYF.